This entry lists 11 T cell receptor beta chains sequenced from one sample in a study of blood T cell repertoires in COVID-19. Using immunoSEQ multiplex PCR, the repertoire was profiled, and TCRdb retains in-frame clones only, with some absent. The table includes around 230,000 clones, roughly 85% detected once. The sequenced sample was PBMCs or T cells enriched from blood (not recorded which). The origin of the receptors is a woman between 35 and 50 years old with acute COVID-19.

This clone was counted a single time. This chain connects TRBV12-5 to TRBJ1-5, with D possibly TRBD1 on 6 matching bases. V was trimmed by 7 bases and J by 7 bases, leaving 20 bases between them. Germline V CDR1 and CDR2: LGHNT, FRNRAP. This CDR3 has 15 residues. The CDR3 here is CASDINQGRRQPQHF. The CDR3 nucleotides read TGTGCTAGTGATATAAATCAGGGGCGACGGCAGCCCCAGCATTTT.

In this sample, this clone turned up once. The gene calls are TRBV6-5 and TRBJ1-5; TRBD1 aligns across 10 bases. The V and J ends lost 6 bases and 2 bases, in that order; junction bases with no gene match: 4. Germline-derived CDR1 and CDR2 are MNHEY and SVGAGI. The CDR3 covers 15 residues. CDR3 residues: CASSLGTGGNQPQHF. In DNA form, the CDR3 reads TGTGCCAGCAGCCTCGGGACAGGGGGCAATCAGCCCCAGCATTTT.

J is TRBJ1-5 and V is TRBV12-3 or TRBV12-4, with unresolved D. Trimming took 5 bases from V and 4 from J, leaving 9 bases between them. The CDR3 runs 13 residues. The CDR3 region has the DNA TGTGCCAGCAGTCGAGGGTTGAATCAGCCCCAGCATTTT. Translating gives CASSRGLNQPQHF.

The rearrangement joins TRBV30 to TRBJ1-6; no clear D. V dropped 3 bases and J dropped 8 bases, with 11 bases sitting between them. The CDR3 runs to 13 residues. Germline CDR1 is GTSNPN and CDR2 is SVGIG (reference sequence). The chain's CDR3 is CAWSDGEHSPLHF. The CDR3 DNA is TGTGCCTGGAGCGACGGGGAACATTCACCCCTCCACTTT.

V usage is TRBV18 and J usage is TRBJ2-2; 8 bases line up with TRBD1. Germline loops: CDR1 KGHSH, CDR2 LQKENI. J gave up 4 bases and V 5 bases, and 6 bases lay outside the gene matches. CDR3 length equals 15 residues. CDR3 DNA: TGTGCCAGCTCAGCGGGACAGGAGGTCACCGGGGAGCTGTTTTTT. Encoded protein: CASSAGQEVTGELFF.

This chain joins TRBV11-2 and TRBJ1-3, with D hard to call. CDR3 length: 16 residues. Trimming removed 5 bases at V and 0 bases at J, with 14 bases between. Germline V gene sequence: CDR1 SGHAT, CDR2 FQNNGV. CDR3 residues: CASSPTVGLSGNTIYF. The DNA of the CDR3 is TGTGCCAGCAGCCCAACCGTCGGTCTCTCTGGAAACACCATATATTTT.

The gene calls are TRBV18 and TRBJ2-7; 16 nucleotides agree with TRBD2. The CDR3 is 16 amino acids. V lost 3 bases and J lost 2; bases outside the gene matches: 1. The germline V gene has CDR1 KGHSH and CDR2 LQKENI. CDR3 sequence reads: CASSPGTSGGAYEQYV. The DNA of the CDR3 is TGTGCCAGCTCACCTGGGACTAGCGGGGGGGCCTACGAGCAGTACGTC.

This clone was detected only once. This chain links TRBV6-2 or TRBV6-3 with TRBJ2-1, with 12 bases aligning to TRBD2. The CDR3 length is 18 residues. The junction had 9 bases not matched to a gene; V was cut back by 6 bases and J by 0 bases. Germline CDR1 is MNHEY and CDR2 is SVGEGT. In nucleotides, the CDR3 is TGTGCCAGCAGCCCTACGGGGACTAGCGGGTCCTCCTACAATGAGCAGTTCTTC. It yields the protein CASSPTGTSGSSYNEQFF.

This rearrangement joins TRBV18 to TRBJ1-2; possibly TRBD1 for D (6 bases). Per germline, CDR1 KGHSH and CDR2 LQKENI. The CDR3 is 13 residues long. Between the trimmed V and J ends, which lost 3 bases and 6 bases, there was a span of 11 bases. For the CDR3, the DNA is TGTGCCAGCTCACCGCGGACAGATGATGGCTACACCTTC. Protein sequence: CASSPRTDDGYTF. The whole variable domain, filled in from reference TRBV18 and TRBJ1-2, reads NAGVMQNPRHLVRRRGQEARLRCSPMKGHSHVYWYRQLPEEGLKFMVYLQKENIIDESGMPKERFSAEFPKEGPSILRIQQVVRGDSAAYFCASSPRTDDGYTFGSGTRLTVV.

This rearrangement joins TRBV7-9 to TRBJ1-5, with D possibly being TRBD1 (5 bases). This CDR3 is built from 14 residues. Trimming shortened V by 5 bases and J by 2 bases, and 10 bases separated the two germline ends. CDR1 and CDR2 from the germline V gene are SEHNR and FQNEAQ (reference sequence). CDR3 sequence (DNA): TGTGCCAGCAGCCCTAAAGGGGGCAATCAGCCCCAGCATTTT. Protein: CASSPKGGNQPQHF.

The V call is TRBV2, the J call TRBJ1-3; D unresolved. The V gene lost 2 bases and the J gene lost 0 bases, with 8 bases spanning the gap. There are 15 residues in the CDR3. Germline V lookup: CDR1 SNHLY, CDR2 FYNNEI. The chain's CDR3 is CASSELGDSGNTIYF. The CDR3 region has the DNA TGTGCCAGCAGTGAATTGGGAGACTCTGGAAACACCATATATTTT.